This T cell receptor (beta chain) was sequenced for a study of cytomegalovirus exposure and HLA in healthy donors. About the study: Earlier findings included over 90 million unique TCR beta sequences obtained from 150 million to 200 million T cells. Broader study findings: A previous analysis found most TCR beta V segments productive roughly 90% or roughly 30% of the time.

Both 60 Vbeta primers and 13 Jbeta primers went into the PCR. The protocol was immunoSEQ multiplex PCR, while the TCRdb copy is restricted to in-frame clones and leaves out a portion. The sample carries 130,000 to 150,000 clones, about three quarters recorded once. Comment on this clone: Its target is not known.

At the time of sampling, donors were nominally healthy, though unrecorded immune exposures were likely. V lost 6 bases to trimming and J lost 5 bases, with 16 bases between them. The CDR3 length is 14 residues. Germline V lookup: CDR1 MNHNS, CDR2 SASEGT. The genes are TRBV6-1 and TRBJ1-1, with D tentatively TRBD1 (5 bases). The sequence was obtained from a man aged 40-49 years in good health and CMV-seropositive. Sample: PBMCs. This chain's CDR3 is CASRVRGVGTEAFF. The CDR3 DNA follows: TGTGCCAGCAGAGTCCGGGGGGTTGGGACTGAAGCTTTCTTT.